These T cell receptor beta chains were read from a single sample in a study of CD8+ T cells in alopecia areata. TCRdb's copy holds only in-frame clones and misses some; the assay was immunoSEQ multiplex PCR. The table shows roughly 250,000 clones, with roughly two thirds occurring only once. The sample in question was CD4+ T cells sorted from blood, obtained at week 0. All receptors come from a human donor with alopecia areata. Each CDR3 is given with its conserved first and last residue. The D gene is left open where the match is weak. Clone size appears in some rows only: once, few, many, or a class for an expanded clone.

D	size	V	J	CDR3	DNA
NA	NA	TRBV9	TRBJ2-2	CASSVAAGELFF	TGTGCCAGCAGCGTAGCCGCCGGGGAGCTGTTTTTT
NA	NA	TRBV5-1	TRBJ2-5	CASSREGSKETQYF	TGCGCCAGCAGCCGCGAGGGAAGCAAGGAGACCCAGTACTTC
TRBD1	few	TRBV29-1	TRBJ2-5	CSVGTGAETQYF	TGCAGCGTCGGGACAGGAGCAGAGACCCAGTACTTC
NA	NA	TRBV7-2	TRBJ2-7	CASSLVGSSYEQYF	TGTGCCAGCAGCTTAGTGGGCAGCTCCTACGAGCAGTACTTC
NA	few	TRBV9	TRBJ2-3	CASSVAPGGPGTDTQYF	TGTGCCAGCAGCGTAGCCCCCGGGGGGCCGGGCACAGATACGCAGTATTTT
NA	few	TRBV7-2	TRBJ1-1	CASSLAPPGAYTEAFF	TGTGCCAGCAGCTTAGCACCCCCTGGGGCGTATACTGAAGCTTTCTTT
TRBD1	few	TRBV7-2	TRBJ1-5	CASSAGTGVNQPQHF	TGTGCCAGCAGCGCCGGGACAGGGGTTAATCAGCCCCAGCATTTT
NA	NA	TRBV7-9	TRBJ1-6	CASSFRTRPLHF	TGTGCCAGCAGCTTCCGGACAAGACCCCTCCACTTT
TRBD1	NA	TRBV9	TRBJ1-5	CASSPGTGLSNQPQHF	TGTGCCAGCAGCCCCGGGACAGGGTTGAGCAATCAGCCCCAGCATTTT
NA	once	TRBV18	TRBJ2-7	CASSPALNYEQYF	TGTGCCAGCTCACCAGCGCTAAACTACGAGCAGTACTTC
TRBD1	once	TRBV6-5	TRBJ1-2	CASTPTGHYGYTF	TGTGCCAGCACCCCGACAGGGCACTATGGCTACACCTTC
NA	few	TRBV10-3	TRBJ1-6	CAIMGTNSPLHF	TGTGCCATCATGGGGACGAATTCACCCCTCCACTTT
NA	NA	TRBV5-1	TRBJ2-1	CASSLARATYNEQFF	TGCGCCAGCAGCTTAGCGCGGGCAACTTACAATGAGCAGTTCTTC
NA	NA	TRBV29-1	TRBJ2-1	CSVVRQGYNEQFF	TGCAGCGTTGTCAGGCAGGGCTACAATGAGCAGTTCTTC
TRBD1	NA	TRBV27	TRBJ2-5	CASSFQGEETQYF	TGTGCCAGCAGTTTCCAGGGGGAAGAGACCCAGTACTTC
TRBD1	NA	TRBV5-6	TRBJ1-1	CASSRAGTANTEAFF	TGTGCCAGCAGCCGGGCCGGGACAGCGAACACTGAAGCTTTCTTT
NA	NA	TRBV11-2	TRBJ2-7	CASSLFGQAEQYF	TGTGCCAGCAGCTTATTTGGGCAAGCCGAGCAGTACTTC
NA	once	TRBV5-6	TRBJ1-5	CASSFQALSNQPQHF	TGTGCCAGCAGCTTCCAGGCGTTGAGCAATCAGCCCCAGCATTTT
TRBD2	NA	TRBV7-3	TRBJ2-5	CASSSSGTRSGGSQYF	TGTGCCAGCAGCTCCTCCGGGACAAGGTCGGGAGGGTCCCAGTACTTC
NA	NA	TRBV5-4	TRBJ2-5	CASSWDTKTQYF	TGTGCCAGCAGCTGGGACACCAAGACCCAGTACTTC
NA	NA	TRBV21-1	TRBJ1-2	CASSKQGYYGYTF	TGTGCCAGCAGCAAACAGGGATACTATGGCTACACCTTC
NA	NA	TRBV30	TRBJ1-6	CAWKGTERGYSPLHF	TGTGCCTGGAAAGGGACCGAAAGGGGTTATTCACCCCTCCACTTT
TRBD1	few	TRBV29-1	TRBJ1-2	CSVAASGTGGNGYTF	TGCAGCGTTGCTGCCTCCGGGACAGGGGGCAATGGCTACACCTTC
TRBD1	NA	TRBV6-5	TRBJ1-4	CASSYSTRGDNEKLFF	TGTGCCAGCAGTTACTCGACCAGGGGGGATAATGAAAAACTGTTTTTT
TRBD1	NA	TRBV5-8	TRBJ2-5	CASSLDRGVETQYF	TGTGCCAGCAGCTTGGACAGGGGGGTAGAGACCCAGTACTTC
NA	few	TRBV7-9	TRBJ2-3	CASSLVSTDTQYF	TGTGCCAGCAGCTTAGTTAGCACAGATACGCAGTATTTT
NA	NA	TRBV29-1	TRBJ1-3	CSVANSGPGGTIYF	TGCAGCGTTGCCAATTCGGGGCCGGGGGGCACCATATATTTT
TRBD1	NA	TRBV29-1	TRBJ2-4	CSVGDRVNIQYF	TGCAGCGTTGGTGACAGGGTAAACATTCAGTACTTC
NA	NA	TRBV30	TRBJ1-2	CALGPGPYGYTF	TGTGCCCTCGGGCCAGGTCCCTATGGCTACACCTTC
TRBD1	NA	TRBV30	TRBJ1-2	CAWSKYPAETGDYGYTF	TGTGCCTGGAGTAAATACCCCGCGGAGACAGGGGACTATGGCTACACCTTC
TRBD2	NA	TRBV29-1	TRBJ2-1	CSVGTSGGLLSSYNEQFF	TGCAGCGTCGGCACGAGCGGGGGGTTACTTAGCTCCTACAATGAGCAGTTCTTC
NA	NA	TRBV5-1	TRBJ1-1	CASSLTVSTEAFF	TGCGCCAGCAGCTTGACGGTGAGCACTGAAGCTTTCTTT
TRBD1	NA	TRBV5-6	TRBJ2-1	CASSSRDRANEQFF	TGTGCCAGCAGCTCCCGGGACAGGGCAAATGAGCAGTTCTTC
NA	NA	TRBV6-1	TRBJ2-7	CASKISRGYEQYF	TGTGCCAGCAAGATTAGTCGGGGCTACGAGCAGTACTTC
NA	once	TRBV27	TRBJ1-2	CASSSRVVDGYTF	TGTGCCAGCAGTTCAAGGGTCGTGGATGGCTACACCTTC
NA	NA	TRBV5-1	TRBJ2-3	CASSLGAQGADTQYF	TGCGCCAGCAGCTTGGGGGCCCAGGGAGCGGATACGCAGTATTTT
NA	NA	TRBV25-1	TRBJ2-3	CASASVGYGTDTQYF	TGTGCCAGCGCTAGTGTGGGGTACGGCACAGATACGCAGTATTTT
TRBD2	once	TRBV18	TRBJ2-3	CASSLSASGGGDTQYF	TGTGCCAGCTCACTTTCCGCTAGCGGAGGAGGAGATACGCAGTATTTT
NA	NA	TRBV6-5	TRBJ2-5	CASSYSGRGEETQYF	TGTGCCAGCAGTTACTCGGGCAGGGGGGAAGAGACCCAGTACTTC